A single sample is the source of the 10 T cell receptor beta chains below, sequenced in a study of shared clonotypes between healthy human individuals. In the naive CD8 group, cells lacked CD45RO and were positively selected for CCR7, so terminally differentiated effector memory CD45RA+ cells were left out. The table came from immunoSEQ multiplex PCR; TCRdb's copy has only in-frame clones and leaves some out. The sample holds 630,000 or so clones, roughly 98% seen once. The sample was naive CD8+ T cells sorted from blood. These receptors were collected from a man aged 25 to 45 in good health.

V usage is TRBV25-1 and J usage is TRBJ2-5, with TRBD1 identical over 8 bases. The CDR3 loop spans 13 amino acids. Germline values: CDR1 MGHDK, CDR2 SYGVNS. Trimming at V came to 5 bases and at J to 4 bases, leaving 3 bases not matched to a gene. For the CDR3, the DNA is TGTGCCAGCAGTCCGGGACAGGTAGAGACCCAGTACTTC. Translated: CASSPGQVETQYF.

This clone was recorded only once. The gene calls are TRBV7-2 and TRBJ2-7; 8 nucleotides match TRBD1. V was clipped by 5 bases and J by 0 bases; unmatched bases: 9. Germline V gives CDR1 SGHTA, CDR2 FQGNSA. CDR3 length: 16 amino acids. The DNA of the CDR3 is TGTGCCAGCAGCCCCTATGGGGACAGGAGCTCCTACGAGCAGTACTTC. Translated, it gives CASSPYGDRSSYEQYF.

This rearrangement joins TRBV6-5 to TRBJ2-5; D unclear. Germline V gene data show CDR1 as MNHEY and CDR2 as SVGAGI. The V end was cut by 6 bases, the J end by 4 bases, with 6 bases between. The CDR3 spans 11 residues. CDR3 protein: CASRETETQYF. The CDR3 coding sequence is TGTGCCAGCAGGGAAACAGAGACCCAGTACTTC.

This clone was found once. The chain recombines TRBV2 with TRBJ1-1; D gene ambiguous. Per germline, CDR1 SNHLY and CDR2 FYNNEI. This CDR3 region has 13 residues. Trimming removed 5 bases at V and 6 bases at J, with 13 bases between. CDR3 in DNA: TGTGCCAGCAGTTTTGGTGGAAACTCTGAAGCTTTCTTT. Amino acid sequence: CASSFGGNSEAFF.

V is TRBV6-5 and J is TRBJ2-7, with TRBD2 matching 9 bases. Trimming removed 0 bases from V and 5 bases from J; junction bases left unmatched: 5. The CDR3 contains 15 residues. Germline CDR1 and CDR2: MNHEY and SVGAGI. DNA of the CDR3: TGTGCCAGCAGTTACTCTAGCGGGAGCAAACACGAGCAGTACTTC. Its translation is CASSYSSGSKHEQYF.

This clone was found once. The chain joins TRBV5-6 to TRBJ2-3; unclear D gene. This CDR3 has 13 amino acids. Germline V gives CDR1 SGHDT, CDR2 YYEEEE. Trimming took off 0 bases at V and 5 bases at J, with 7 bases between the two ends. The CDR3 DNA reads as TGTGCCAGCAGCTTGGACCAGAGAGATACGCAGTATTTT. Protein: CASSLDQRDTQYF.

The chain carries TRBV9 and TRBJ2-4, with D uncertain. Germline-derived CDR1 and CDR2 are SGDLS and YYNGEE. V was pared by 3 bases and J by 5 bases, with 6 bases between. The CDR3 sequence is 12 residues long. The CDR3 sequence is CASSALENIQYF. The CDR3 coding sequence is TGTGCCAGCAGCGCCCTTGAAAACATTCAGTACTTC.

V gene TRBV5-6 combines with J gene TRBJ1-2; D is uncertain. Germline V gene data show CDR1 as SGHDT and CDR2 as YYEEEE. There are 12 residues in the CDR3. V lost 0 bases and J 4 bases, leaving 4 bases between the germline ends. CDR3 DNA: TGTGCCAGCAGCTTGGAGTTCTATGGCTACACCTTC. This translates into CASSLEFYGYTF.

This clone was observed once. The J gene is TRBJ1-5, the V gene TRBV6-1; D is undetermined. CDR1 and CDR2 from the germline V gene are MNHNS and SASEGT. There are 14 residues in the CDR3. Trimming cost V 1 base and J 2 bases, with 6 bases left between them. Here the CDR3 DNA reads TGTGCCAGCAGTGAAGGCAGTGGCAATCAGCCCCAGCATTTT. Protein: CASSEGSGNQPQHF.

The chain couples TRBV7-9 to TRBJ2-1; D ambiguous. Germline V gene sequence: CDR1 SEHNR, CDR2 FQNEAQ (reference sequence). Trimming stripped 5 bases from V and 1 base from J, with 12 bases between. This CDR3 region has 15 residues. CDR3 DNA: TGTGCCAGCAGCGGTGATAGTTGGTCCTACAATGAGCAGTTCTTC. Amino acids: CASSGDSWSYNEQFF.